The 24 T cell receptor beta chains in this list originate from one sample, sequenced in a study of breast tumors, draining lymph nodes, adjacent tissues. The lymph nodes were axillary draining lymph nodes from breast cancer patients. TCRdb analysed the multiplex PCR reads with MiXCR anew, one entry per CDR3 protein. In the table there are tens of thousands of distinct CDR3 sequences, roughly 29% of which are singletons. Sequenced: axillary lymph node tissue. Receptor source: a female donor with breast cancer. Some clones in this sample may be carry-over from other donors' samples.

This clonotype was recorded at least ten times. For the CDR3, the DNA is TGTGCCAGCAGCTTAATCTCGACGGTAGACAATGAGCAGTTCTTC. Its translation is CASSLISTVDNEQFF. The chain carries TRBV7-6 and TRBJ2-1; D uncertain. Germline CDR1 reads SGHVS; CDR2 reads FNYEAQ. V lost 2 bases to trimming and J lost 5 bases, with 13 bases between them. This CDR3 region has 15 residues.

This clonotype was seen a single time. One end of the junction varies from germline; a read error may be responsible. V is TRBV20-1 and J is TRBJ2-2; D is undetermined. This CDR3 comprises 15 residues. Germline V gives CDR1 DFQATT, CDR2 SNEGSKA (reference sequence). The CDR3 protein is CSAIDSSASGGELFF. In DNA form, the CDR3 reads TGTAGTGCTATAGATTCGTCGGCGTCTGGCGGGGAGCTGTTTTTT.

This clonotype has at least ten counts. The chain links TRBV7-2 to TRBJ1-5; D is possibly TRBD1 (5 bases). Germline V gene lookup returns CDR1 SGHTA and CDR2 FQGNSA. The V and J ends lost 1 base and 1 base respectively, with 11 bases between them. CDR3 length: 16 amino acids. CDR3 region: CASSLVGRVSNQPQHF. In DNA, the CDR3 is TGTGCCAGCAGCTTAGTTGGCAGGGTCAGCAATCAGCCCCAGCATTTT.

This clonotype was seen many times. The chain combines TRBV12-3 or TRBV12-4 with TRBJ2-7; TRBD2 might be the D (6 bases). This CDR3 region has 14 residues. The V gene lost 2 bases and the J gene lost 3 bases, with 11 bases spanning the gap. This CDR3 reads CASSLTGGDYEQYF. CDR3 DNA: TGTGCCAGCAGTTTAACAGGAGGGGACTACGAGCAGTACTTC.

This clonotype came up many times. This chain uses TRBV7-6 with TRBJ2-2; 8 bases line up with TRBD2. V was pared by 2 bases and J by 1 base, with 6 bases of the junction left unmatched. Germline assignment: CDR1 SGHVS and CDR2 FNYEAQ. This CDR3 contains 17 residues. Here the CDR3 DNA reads TGTGCCAGCAGCTTATTCTTCGGGGGGGAGAACACCGGGGAGCTGTTTTTT. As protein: CASSLFFGGENTGELFF.

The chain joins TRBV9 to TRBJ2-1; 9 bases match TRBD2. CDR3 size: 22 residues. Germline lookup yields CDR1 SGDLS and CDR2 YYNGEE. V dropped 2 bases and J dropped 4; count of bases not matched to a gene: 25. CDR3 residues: CASSVRILPGLAAPNAYNEQFF. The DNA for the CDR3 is TGTGCCAGCAGCGTGAGAATCCTACCGGGACTAGCCGCGCCAAACGCATACAATGAGCAGTTCTTC.

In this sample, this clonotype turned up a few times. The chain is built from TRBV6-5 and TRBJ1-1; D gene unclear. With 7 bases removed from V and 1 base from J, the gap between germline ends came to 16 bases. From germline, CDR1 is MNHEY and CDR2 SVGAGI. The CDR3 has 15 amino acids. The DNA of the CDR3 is TGTGCCAGCACCCGCCAAGGGCAACCGAACACTGAAGCTTTCTTT. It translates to CASTRQGQPNTEAFF.

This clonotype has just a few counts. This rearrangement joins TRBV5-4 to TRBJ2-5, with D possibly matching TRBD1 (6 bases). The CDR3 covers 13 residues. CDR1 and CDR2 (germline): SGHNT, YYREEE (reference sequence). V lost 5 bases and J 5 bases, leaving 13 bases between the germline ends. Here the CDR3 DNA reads TGTGCCAGCAGACCAACAGGGTGGGAGACCCAGTACTTC. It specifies CASRPTGWETQYF.

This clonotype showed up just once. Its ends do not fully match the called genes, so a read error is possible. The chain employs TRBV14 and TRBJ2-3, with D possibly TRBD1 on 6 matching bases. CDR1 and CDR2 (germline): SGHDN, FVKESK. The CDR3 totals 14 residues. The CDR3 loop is CASSQEVPGDTQSF. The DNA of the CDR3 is TGTGCCAGTAGCCAAGAGGTCCCAGGGGATACGCAGTCTTTT.

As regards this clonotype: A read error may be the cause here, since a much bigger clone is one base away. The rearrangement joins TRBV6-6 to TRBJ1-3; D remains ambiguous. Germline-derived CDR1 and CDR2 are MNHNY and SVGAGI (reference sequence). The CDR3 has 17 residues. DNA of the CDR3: TGTGCGACCAACCGGAGGCGCCGCGAAAACTCTGGAAACACCATATATTTT. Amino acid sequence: CATNRRRRENSGNTIYF.

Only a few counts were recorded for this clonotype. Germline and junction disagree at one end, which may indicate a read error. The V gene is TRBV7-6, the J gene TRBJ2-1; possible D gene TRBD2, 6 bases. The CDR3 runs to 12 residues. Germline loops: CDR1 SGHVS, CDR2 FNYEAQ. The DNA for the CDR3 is TGTGCCGGCAGCTTGGGCGGGATGGAGCAGTTCTTC. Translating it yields CAGSLGGMEQFF.

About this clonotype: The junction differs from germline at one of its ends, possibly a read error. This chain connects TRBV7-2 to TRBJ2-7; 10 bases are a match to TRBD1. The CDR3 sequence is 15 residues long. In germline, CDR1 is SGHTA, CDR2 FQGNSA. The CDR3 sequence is CTSNLDGTGVYEQYF. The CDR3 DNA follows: TGTACCAGCAACTTAGATGGGACAGGGGTGTACGAGCAGTACTTC.

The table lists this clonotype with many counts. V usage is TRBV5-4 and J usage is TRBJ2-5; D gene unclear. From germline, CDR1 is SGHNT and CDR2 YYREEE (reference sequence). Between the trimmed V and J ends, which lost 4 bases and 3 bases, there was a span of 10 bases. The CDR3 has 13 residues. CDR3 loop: CASSRTPEETQYF. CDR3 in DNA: TGTGCCAGCAGCCGAACGCCGGAAGAGACCCAGTACTTC.

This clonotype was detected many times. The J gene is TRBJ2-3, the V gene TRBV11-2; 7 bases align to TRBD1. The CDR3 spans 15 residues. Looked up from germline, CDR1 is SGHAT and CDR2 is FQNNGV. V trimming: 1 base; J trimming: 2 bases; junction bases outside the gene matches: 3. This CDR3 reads CASSLVDRATDTQYF. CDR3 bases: TGTGCCAGCAGCTTAGTTGACAGGGCCACAGATACGCAGTATTTT. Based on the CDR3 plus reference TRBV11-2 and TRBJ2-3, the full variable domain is EAGVAQSPRYKIIEKRQSVAFWCNPISGHATLYWYQQILGQGPKLLIQFQNNGVVDDSQLPKDRFSAERLKGVDSTLKIQPAKLEDSAVYLCASSLVDRATDTQYFGPGTRLTVL.

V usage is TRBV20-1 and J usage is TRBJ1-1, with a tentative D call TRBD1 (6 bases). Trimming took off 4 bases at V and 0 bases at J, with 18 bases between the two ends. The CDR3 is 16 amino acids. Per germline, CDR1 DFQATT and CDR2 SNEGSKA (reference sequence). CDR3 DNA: TGCAGTGCTACGGAGGACAGACCATTCATGAACACTGAAGCTTTCTTT. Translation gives CSATEDRPFMNTEAFF.

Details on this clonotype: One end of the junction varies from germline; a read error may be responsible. This chain's CDR3 is CASSPNTGEDGCTF. CDR3 bases: TGTGCCAGCAGTCCCAACACAGGGGAGGATGGCTGCACCTTC. The chain couples TRBV6-2 or TRBV6-3 to TRBJ1-2; 7 bases match TRBD1. Per the germline V gene, CDR1 is MNHEY and CDR2 is SVGEGT. This CDR3 has 14 residues.

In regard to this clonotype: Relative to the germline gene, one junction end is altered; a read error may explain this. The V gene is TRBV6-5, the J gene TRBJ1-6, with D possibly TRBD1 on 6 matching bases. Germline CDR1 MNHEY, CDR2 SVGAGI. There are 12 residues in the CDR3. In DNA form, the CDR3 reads TGTGCCAGCAGTTGGGACAATCCACCCCTCCACTTC. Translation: CASSWDNPPLHF.

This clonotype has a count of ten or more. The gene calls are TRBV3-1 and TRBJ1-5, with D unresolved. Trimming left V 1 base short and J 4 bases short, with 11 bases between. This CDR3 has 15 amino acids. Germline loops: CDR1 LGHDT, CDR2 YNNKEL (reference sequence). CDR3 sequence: CASSQGYGENQPQHF. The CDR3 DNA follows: TGTGCCAGCAGCCAAGGATACGGGGAGAATCAGCCCCAGCATTTT.

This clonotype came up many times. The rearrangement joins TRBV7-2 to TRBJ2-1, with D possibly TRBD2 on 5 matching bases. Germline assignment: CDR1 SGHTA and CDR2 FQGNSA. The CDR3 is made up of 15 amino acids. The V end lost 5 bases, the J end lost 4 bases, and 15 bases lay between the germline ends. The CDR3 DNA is TGTGCCAGCAGCCCTCGGAGGAGCGGATACAATGAGCAGTTCTTC. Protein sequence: CASSPRRSGYNEQFF.

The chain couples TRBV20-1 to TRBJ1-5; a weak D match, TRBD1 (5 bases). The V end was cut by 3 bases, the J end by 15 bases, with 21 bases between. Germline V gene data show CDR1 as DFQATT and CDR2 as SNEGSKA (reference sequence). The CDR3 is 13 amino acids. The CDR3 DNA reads TGCAGTGCTAGTCAGACGGACAATCAGTCCCGGCATTTT. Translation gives CSASQTDNQSRHF.

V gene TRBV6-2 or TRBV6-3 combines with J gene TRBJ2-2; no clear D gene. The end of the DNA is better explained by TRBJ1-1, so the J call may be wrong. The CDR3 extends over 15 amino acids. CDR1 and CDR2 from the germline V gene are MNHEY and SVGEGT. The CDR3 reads CASSRLRGTNTEAFF. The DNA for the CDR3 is TGTGCCAGCAGTCGGTTACGCGGTACGAACACTGAAGCTTTCTTT.

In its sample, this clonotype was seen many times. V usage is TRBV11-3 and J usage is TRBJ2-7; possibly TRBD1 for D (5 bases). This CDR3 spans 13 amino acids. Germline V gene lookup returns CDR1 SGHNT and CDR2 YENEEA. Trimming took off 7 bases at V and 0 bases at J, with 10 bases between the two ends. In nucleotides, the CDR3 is TGTGCCAGCAAATCAGGGTTCTCCTACGAGCAGTACTTC. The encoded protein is CASKSGFSYEQYF.

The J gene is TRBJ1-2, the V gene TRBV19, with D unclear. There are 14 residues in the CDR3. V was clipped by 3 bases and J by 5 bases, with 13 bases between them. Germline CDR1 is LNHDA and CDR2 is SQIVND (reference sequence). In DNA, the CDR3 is TGTGCCAGTAGTATCCGTCGGGGAGCTTATGGCTACACCTTC. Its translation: CASSIRRGAYGYTF.

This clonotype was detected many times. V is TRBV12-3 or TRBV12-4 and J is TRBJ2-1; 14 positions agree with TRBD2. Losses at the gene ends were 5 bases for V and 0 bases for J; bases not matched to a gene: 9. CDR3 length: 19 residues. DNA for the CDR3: TGTGCCAGCAGTGCGACTAGCGGGAGGGCCATTGGCTCCTACAATGAGCAGTTCTTC. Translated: CASSATSGRAIGSYNEQFF.